This TCR beta chain was retrieved from a study of blood T cells in healthy people across ages. About this clonotype itself: The antigen remains undetermined.

A second PCR of roughly 7 to 11 cycles used a sample-barcoded 5' primer and a J-beta primer mix. Every cDNA molecule bore a tag from a template-switch adaptor containing 12 random nucleotides. TCRdb recomputed calls from the 5' RACE reads with MiXCR, one row per CDR3 protein. The sample has around 1,900,000 distinct CDR3 sequences, around 42% seen once; the top ten hold approximately 22%. The CDR3 has 13 residues. Germline CDR1 reads LGHNA; CDR2 reads YSLEER. V shed 3 bases, J shed 11 bases, and the junction held 9 bases outside the gene matches. The study's findings and limits: The authors considered diversity estimates from one million T cells to be underestimates.

This clonotype originated in a human donor in good health. Sequences were obtained from blood. The chain is built from TRBV4-3 and TRBJ2-5; TRBD1 matches 7 bases. CDR3 nucleotides: TGCGCCAGCAGCCAGGGCCCCGACAGGGAGCAGTACTTC. Translating gives CASSQGPDREQYF.